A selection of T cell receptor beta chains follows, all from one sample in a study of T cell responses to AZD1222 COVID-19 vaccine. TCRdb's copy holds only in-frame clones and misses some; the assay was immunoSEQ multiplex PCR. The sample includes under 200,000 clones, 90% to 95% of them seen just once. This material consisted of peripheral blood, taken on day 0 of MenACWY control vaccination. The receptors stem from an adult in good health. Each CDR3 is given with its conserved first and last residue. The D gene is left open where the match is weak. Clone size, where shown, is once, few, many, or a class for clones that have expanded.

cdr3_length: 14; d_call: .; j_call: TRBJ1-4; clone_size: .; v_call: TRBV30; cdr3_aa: CAWSVGGGGEKLFF; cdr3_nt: TGTGCCTGGAGTGTTGGGGGCGGAGGTGAAAAACTGTTTTTT
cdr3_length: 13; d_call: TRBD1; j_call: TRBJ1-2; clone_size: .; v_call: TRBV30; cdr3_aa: CAWSVPGGDGYTF; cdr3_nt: TGTGCCTGGAGTGTACCAGGGGGCGACGGCTACACCTTC
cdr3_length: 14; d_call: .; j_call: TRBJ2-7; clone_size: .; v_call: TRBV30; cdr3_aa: CAWSPGGLPYEQYF; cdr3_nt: TGTGCCTGGAGCCCCGGGGGGCTCCCCTACGAGCAGTACTTC
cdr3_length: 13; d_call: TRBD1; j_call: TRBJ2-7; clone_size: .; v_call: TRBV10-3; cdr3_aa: CAIRTGASYEQYF; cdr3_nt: TGTGCCATCAGAACAGGGGCCTCCTACGAGCAGTACTTC
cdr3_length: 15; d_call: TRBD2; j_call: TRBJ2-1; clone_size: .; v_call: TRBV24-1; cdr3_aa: CATSDGGLPSDEQFF; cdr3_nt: TGTGCCACCAGTGATGGGGGACTACCATCAGATGAGCAGTTCTTC
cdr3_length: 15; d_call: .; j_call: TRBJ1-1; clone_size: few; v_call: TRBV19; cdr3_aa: CASSFLDRLNTEAFF; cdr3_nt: TGTGCCAGTAGTTTCTTGGACAGACTGAACACTGAAGCTTTCTTT
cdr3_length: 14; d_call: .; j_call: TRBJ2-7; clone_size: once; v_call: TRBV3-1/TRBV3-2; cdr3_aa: CASSDWGFGYEQYF; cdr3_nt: TGTGCCAGCAGCGATTGGGGGTTTGGGTACGAGCAGTACTTC
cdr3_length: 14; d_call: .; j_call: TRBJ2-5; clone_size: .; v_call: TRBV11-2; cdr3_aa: CASSLVGSPRSQYF; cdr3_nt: TGTGCCAGCAGCTTAGTCGGGAGCCCGAGGTCCCAGTACTTC
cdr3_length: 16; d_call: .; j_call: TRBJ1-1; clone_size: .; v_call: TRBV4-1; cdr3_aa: CASSQGFGPRATEAFF; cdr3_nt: TGCGCCAGCAGCCAAGGCTTCGGGCCGAGGGCCACTGAAGCTTTCTTT
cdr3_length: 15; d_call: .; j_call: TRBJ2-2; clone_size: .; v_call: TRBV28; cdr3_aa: CATQTDDTNTGELFF; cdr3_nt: TGTGCCACCCAAACAGACGACACGAACACCGGGGAGCTGTTTTTT
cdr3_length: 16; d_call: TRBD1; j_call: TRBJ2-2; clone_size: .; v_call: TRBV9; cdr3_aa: CASSARWTGDSGELFF; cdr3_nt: TGTGCCAGCAGCGCTCGATGGACAGGGGATTCCGGGGAGCTGTTTTTT
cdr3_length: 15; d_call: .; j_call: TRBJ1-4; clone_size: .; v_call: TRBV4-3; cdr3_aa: CASSQDTARSEKLFF; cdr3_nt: TGCGCCAGCAGCCAAGACACGGCCCGAAGCGAAAAACTGTTTTTT
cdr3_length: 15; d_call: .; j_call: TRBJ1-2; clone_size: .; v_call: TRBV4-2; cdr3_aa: CASSQESRDSGSYTF; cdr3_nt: TGTGCCAGCAGCCAAGAAAGCAGGGATAGCGGGAGCTACACCTTC
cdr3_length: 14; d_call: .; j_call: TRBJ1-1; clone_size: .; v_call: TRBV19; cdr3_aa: CASSPGRLNTEAFF; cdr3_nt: TGTGCCAGTAGTCCCGGGAGACTCAACACTGAAGCTTTCTTT
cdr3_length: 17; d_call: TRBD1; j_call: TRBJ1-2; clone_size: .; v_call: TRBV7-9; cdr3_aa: CASTLLGNRGLGFGYTF; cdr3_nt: TGTGCCAGCACCTTGCTGGGAAACAGGGGGCTCGGTTTTGGCTACACCTTC
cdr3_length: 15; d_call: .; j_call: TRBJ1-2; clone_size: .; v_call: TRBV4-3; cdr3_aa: CASSQDHDISYGYTF; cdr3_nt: TGCGCCAGCAGCCAAGATCACGACATAAGCTATGGCTACACCTTC
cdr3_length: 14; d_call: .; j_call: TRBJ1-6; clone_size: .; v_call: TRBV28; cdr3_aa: CASRPSRGVSPLHF; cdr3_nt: TGTGCCAGCAGACCGTCTAGGGGGGTGTCACCCCTCCACTTT
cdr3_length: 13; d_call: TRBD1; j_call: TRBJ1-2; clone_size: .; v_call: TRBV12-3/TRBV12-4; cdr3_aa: CASSSGQGSGYTF; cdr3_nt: TGTGCCAGCAGTAGCGGACAGGGGAGTGGCTACACCTTC
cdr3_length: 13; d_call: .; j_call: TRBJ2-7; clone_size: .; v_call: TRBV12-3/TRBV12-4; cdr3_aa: CASSFKGMGEQYF; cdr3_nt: TGTGCCAGCAGTTTTAAGGGAATGGGTGAGCAGTACTTC
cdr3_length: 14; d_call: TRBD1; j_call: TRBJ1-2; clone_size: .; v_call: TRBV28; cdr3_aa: CASNGDRANYGYTF; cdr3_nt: TGTGCCAGCAACGGGGACAGGGCTAACTATGGCTACACCTTC
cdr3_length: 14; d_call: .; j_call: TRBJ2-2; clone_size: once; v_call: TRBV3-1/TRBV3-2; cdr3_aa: CASSRRAGTGELFF; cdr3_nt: TGTGCCAGCAGCCGGAGGGCCGGCACCGGGGAGCTGTTTTTT
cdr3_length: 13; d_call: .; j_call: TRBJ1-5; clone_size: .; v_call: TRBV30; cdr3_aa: CAWSVAVNQPQHF; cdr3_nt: TGTGCCTGGAGTGTAGCCGTTAATCAGCCCCAGCATTTT
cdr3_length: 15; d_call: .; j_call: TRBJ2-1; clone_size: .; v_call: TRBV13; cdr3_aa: CATMVGGGVGNEQFF; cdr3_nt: TGTGCCACCATGGTAGGGGGAGGTGTGGGTAATGAGCAGTTCTTC
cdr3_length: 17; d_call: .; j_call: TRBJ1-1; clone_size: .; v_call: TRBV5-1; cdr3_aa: CASSLGAHPGTNTEAFF; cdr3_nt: TGCGCCAGCAGCTTGGGGGCCCACCCGGGTACGAACACTGAAGCTTTCTTT
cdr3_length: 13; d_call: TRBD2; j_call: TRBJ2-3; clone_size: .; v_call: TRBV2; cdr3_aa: CASISGTTDTQYF; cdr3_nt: TGTGCCAGCATAAGCGGGACCACAGATACGCAGTATTTT
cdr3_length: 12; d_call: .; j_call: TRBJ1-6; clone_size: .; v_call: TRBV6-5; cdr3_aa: CASSFRDSPLHF; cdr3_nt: TGTGCCAGCAGTTTCAGGGATTCACCCCTCCACTTT
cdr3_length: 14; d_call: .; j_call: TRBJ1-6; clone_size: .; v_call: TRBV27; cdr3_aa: CASTEGRGDSPLHF; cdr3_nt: TGTGCCAGCACCGAGGGGAGGGGAGATTCACCCCTCCACTTT
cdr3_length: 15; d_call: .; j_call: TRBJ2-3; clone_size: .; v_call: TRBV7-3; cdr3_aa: CASSLVQGIADTQYF; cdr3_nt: TGTGCCAGCAGCTTAGTACAGGGTATCGCAGATACGCAGTATTTT
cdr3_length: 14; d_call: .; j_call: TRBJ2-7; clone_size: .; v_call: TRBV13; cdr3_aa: CASSLRPIRDEQYF; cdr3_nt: TGTGCCAGCAGCTTACGCCCCATCCGTGACGAGCAGTACTTC
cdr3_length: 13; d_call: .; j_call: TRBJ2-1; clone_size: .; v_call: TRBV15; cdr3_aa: CATSRNTGNEQFF; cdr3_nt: TGTGCCACCAGCAGAAACACGGGGAATGAGCAGTTCTTC
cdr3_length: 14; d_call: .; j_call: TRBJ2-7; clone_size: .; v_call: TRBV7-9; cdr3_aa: CASSPLMSSYEQYF; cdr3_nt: TGTGCCAGCAGCCCTCTGATGAGCTCCTACGAGCAGTACTTC
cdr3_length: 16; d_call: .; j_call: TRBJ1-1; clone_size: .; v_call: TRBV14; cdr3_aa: CASSQDLLGSGAEAFF; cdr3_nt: TGTGCCAGCAGCCAAGATCTTCTGGGGTCAGGCGCTGAAGCTTTCTTT
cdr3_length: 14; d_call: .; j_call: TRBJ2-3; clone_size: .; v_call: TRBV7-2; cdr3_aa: CASSLGSWGDTQYF; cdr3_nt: TGTGCCAGCAGCTTAGGGTCCTGGGGGGATACGCAGTATTTT
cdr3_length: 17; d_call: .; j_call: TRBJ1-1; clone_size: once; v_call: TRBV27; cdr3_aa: CASSLEKRVGQNTEAFF; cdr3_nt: TGTGCCAGCAGTTTAGAAAAGAGAGTGGGCCAGAACACTGAAGCTTTCTTT
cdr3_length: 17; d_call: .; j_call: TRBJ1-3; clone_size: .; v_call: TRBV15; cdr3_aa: CATSTADGLEAGNTIYF; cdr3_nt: TGTGCCACCAGCACCGCCGACGGCTTGGAGGCTGGAAACACCATATATTTT
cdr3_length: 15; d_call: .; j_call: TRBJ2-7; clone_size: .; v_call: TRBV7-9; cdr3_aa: CASSLAAGLRDEQYF; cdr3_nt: TGTGCCAGCAGCTTAGCGGCCGGGCTCCGGGACGAGCAGTACTTC
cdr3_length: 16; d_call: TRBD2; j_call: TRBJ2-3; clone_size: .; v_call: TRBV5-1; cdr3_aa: CASSPLAAGGADTQYF; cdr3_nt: TGCGCCAGCAGCCCCCTGGCGGCGGGAGGGGCAGATACGCAGTATTTT
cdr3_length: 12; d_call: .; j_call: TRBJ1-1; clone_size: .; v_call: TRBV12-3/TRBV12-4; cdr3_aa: CASTEGNTEAFF; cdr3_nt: TGTGCCAGCACGGAGGGTAACACTGAAGCTTTCTTT
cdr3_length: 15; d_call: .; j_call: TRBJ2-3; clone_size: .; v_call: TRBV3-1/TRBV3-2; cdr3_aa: CASSQGPTSTDTQYF; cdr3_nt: TGTGCCAGCAGCCAAGGTCCAACTAGCACAGATACGCAGTATTTT
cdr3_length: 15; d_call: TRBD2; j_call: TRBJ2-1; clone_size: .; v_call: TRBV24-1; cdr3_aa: CATSVGTRLTNEQFF; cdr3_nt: TGTGCCACTAGTGTAGGGACTAGACTTACAAATGAGCAGTTCTTC
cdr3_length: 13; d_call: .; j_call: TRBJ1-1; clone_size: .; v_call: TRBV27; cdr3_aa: CASSFERGTEAFF; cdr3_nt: TGTGCCAGCAGTTTCGAGAGGGGGACCGAAGCTTTCTTT
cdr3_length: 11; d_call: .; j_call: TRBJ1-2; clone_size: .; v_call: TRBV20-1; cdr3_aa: CSARLVYGYTF; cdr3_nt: TGCAGTGCTAGATTGGTCTATGGCTACACCTTC